Listed below are T cell receptor beta chains from one sample, sequenced in a study of T cells expressing NK-cell markers. For each CDR3 protein, TCRdb gives one entry from its re-call of the 5' RACE reads, without DNA. The ten top clones account for 3% to 4.5%, within a sample of hundreds of thousands of distinct CDR3 sequences. The specimen was blood T cells: a sorted CD56 or NKG2C T cell subset, CD4+ or CD8+ T cells, or bulk PBMC T cells (not recorded which). The receptors derive from a man between 18 and 29 years old in good health. The CDR3 runs from the conserved cysteine through the conserved F or W. Fields, in order: V gene, J gene, CDR3 protein.

V gene: TRBV12-3/TRBV12-4; J gene: TRBJ2-2; CDR3 protein: CASSLGAGELFF
V gene: TRBV12-3/TRBV12-4; J gene: TRBJ2-1; CDR3 protein: CASSFQAGPRDEQFF
V gene: TRBV7-2; J gene: TRBJ2-2; CDR3 protein: CASSLGQGSAGELFF
V gene: TRBV7-9; J gene: TRBJ1-2; CDR3 protein: CASSFPLIWDYGYTF
V gene: TRBV28; J gene: TRBJ1-4; CDR3 protein: CASAPGTNEKLFF
V gene: TRBV5-1; J gene: TRBJ2-7; CDR3 protein: CASSLQDRGPDEQYF
V gene: TRBV29-1; J gene: TRBJ2-1; CDR3 protein: CRPMCGSPRENEQFF
V gene: TRBV20-1; J gene: TRBJ2-3; CDR3 protein: CVQASGDTQYF
V gene: TRBV28; J gene: TRBJ1-5; CDR3 protein: CASSLSQGLGYSNQPQHF
V gene: TRBV20-1; J gene: TRBJ2-5; CDR3 protein: CSARRTSGRGETQYF
V gene: TRBV28; J gene: TRBJ2-7; CDR3 protein: CASSPYSGMYEQYF
V gene: TRBV4-3; J gene: TRBJ2-7; CDR3 protein: CASSQGLRQHYEQYF
V gene: TRBV6-2/TRBV6-3; J gene: TRBJ2-7; CDR3 protein: CASRKVGRLAGPRGYEQYF
V gene: TRBV5-1; J gene: TRBJ2-1; CDR3 protein: CASGTSGIIGNEQFF
V gene: TRBV5-1; J gene: TRBJ2-3; CDR3 protein: CASSQDEGTDTQYF
V gene: TRBV15; J gene: TRBJ1-1; CDR3 protein: CATSSPGIEAFF
V gene: TRBV12-3/TRBV12-4; J gene: TRBJ1-5; CDR3 protein: CASSQGIYQPQHF
V gene: TRBV20-1; J gene: TRBJ1-2; CDR3 protein: CSARPQGKSYGYTF
V gene: TRBV11-2; J gene: TRBJ2-3; CDR3 protein: CASGGLAGDLSTDTQYF
V gene: TRBV12-3/TRBV12-4; J gene: TRBJ1-4; CDR3 protein: CASSPQLNEKLFF
V gene: TRBV7-3; J gene: TRBJ1-1; CDR3 protein: CASSLMAVSSTEAFF
V gene: TRBV14; J gene: TRBJ2-7; CDR3 protein: CASSQVAGEIEQYF
V gene: TRBV6-2/TRBV6-3; J gene: TRBJ2-2; CDR3 protein: CASSYQLAGGMLFF
V gene: TRBV3-1; J gene: TRBJ1-2; CDR3 protein: CASSQDPGTGPMYGYTF
V gene: TRBV5-6; J gene: TRBJ1-5; CDR3 protein: CASSLSHIGDQPQHF
V gene: TRBV24-1; J gene: TRBJ1-2; CDR3 protein: CATSDLRKGAYGYTF